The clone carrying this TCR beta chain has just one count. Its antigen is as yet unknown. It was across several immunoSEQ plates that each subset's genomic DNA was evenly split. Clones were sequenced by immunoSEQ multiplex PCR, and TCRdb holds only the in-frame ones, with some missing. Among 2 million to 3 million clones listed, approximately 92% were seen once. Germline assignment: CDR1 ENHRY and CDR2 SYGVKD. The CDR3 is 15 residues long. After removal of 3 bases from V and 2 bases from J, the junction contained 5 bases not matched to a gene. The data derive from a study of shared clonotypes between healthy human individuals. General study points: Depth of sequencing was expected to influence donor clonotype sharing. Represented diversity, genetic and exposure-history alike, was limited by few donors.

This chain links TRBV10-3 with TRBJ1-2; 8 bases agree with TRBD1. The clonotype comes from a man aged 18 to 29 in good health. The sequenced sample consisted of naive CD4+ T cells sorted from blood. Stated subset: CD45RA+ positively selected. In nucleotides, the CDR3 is TGTGCCATCAGTGATCTCGGACAGGGAAACTATGGCTACACCTTC. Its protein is CAISDLGQGNYGYTF.